This T cell receptor beta chain appears in the sequencing data of a study of regulatory T cells in long-lasting Graves disease. Described time point: newly diagnosed GD, antithyroid drugs for less than 3 months. After RNA was extracted from PBMCs, the TCR library was made from it. Points from the study as a whole: Patients with persistent disease shared around 2,700 public clonotypes, outpacing the 966 shared by new patients. Persistent Graves' patients showed a TCR diversity that was lower than that of newly diagnosed ones.

Ten or more counts support this clonotype. The antigen is not known. Unmatched junction bases numbered 7, after V lost 5 bases and J lost 2 bases. CDR1 and CDR2 from the germline V gene are DFQATT and SNEGSKA (reference sequence). This CDR3 spans 14 amino acids. For TCR beta, libraries came from iRepertoire HTBI primers and Arm-PCR of CDR3 regions. Using its own MiXCR run on the multiplex PCR reads, TCRdb lists one record per CDR3 protein. The table shows 360,000 or so distinct CDR3 sequences, with roughly 16% occurring only once. These sequences were also reported in another study, on T cells in Graves' hyperthyroidism and ophthalmopathy. From that study: In blood, most of the thyroid clonotypes expanded above 0.001 were also present. A model of 13 V-J features distinguished ophthalmopathy from stable hyperthyroidism.

This receptor was taken from a woman aged 18-29 years with Graves disease. The input for sequencing was peripheral blood mononuclear cells (PBMCs), taken at new diagnosis, from a patient treated with antithyroid drugs. This chain connects TRBV20-1 to TRBJ2-7, with 9 bases identical to TRBD2. The CDR3 sequence: CSASGTSTTYEQYF. DNA of the CDR3: TGCAGTGCTTCCGGGACTAGCACCACCTACGAGCAGTACTTC.